The sequence of this T cell receptor (beta chain) was determined in a study of human T cells and chemical hapten exposure. Study-level information: From small differences in pooled library volume came most of the variation in per-sample TCR yields.

The sample holds many counts of this clonotype. Original analysis: A per-sample median of about 94,000 TCRs was observed, with counts ranging from roughly 20,000 to 750,000. One entry per CDR3 protein results from TCRdb running MiXCR on the RACE reads. Clone size and V and J calls follow TCRdb, not the original study. The table shows tens of thousands of distinct CDR3 sequences, with 9.8% occurring only once. As to time point: patch test 1, 2 weeks after DPC sensitization. Treatment denoted: therapeutic diphenylcyclopropenone sensitization with weekly scalp DPC. Phlebotomy was performed prior to application of every patch test. Someone pulled total RNA out of unfractionated whole blood. This sample comprised whole blood, obtained in connection with sensitization to the hapten diphenylcyclopropenone (DPC). The source is a woman aged 35 to 49 with alopecia areata. Some clones in this sample may be carry-over from other donors' samples.

The CDR3 sequence is CASSTDGETQYF. The CDR3 bases are TGTGCCAGCAGTACGGACGGGGAGACCCAGTACTTC. The rearrangement uses TRBV6-5 and TRBJ2-5; no firm D call. The germline CDR1 and CDR2 sequences are MNHEY and SVGAGI. The CDR3 runs 12 residues. The V end was cut by 5 bases, the J end by 5 bases, with 9 bases between.